The entry below describes one T cell receptor beta chain. The table lists this clone with a few counts. What this receptor recognizes is not known. Per-base qualities were not stored, and no clone one base away is much larger. The CDR3 goes from the cysteine to the phenylalanine over 15 residues. This entry keeps only the CDR3 DNA: 45 bases, framed from base 1. The germline V gene encodes CDR1 SEHNR and CDR2 FQNEAQ (reference sequence). Trimming accounts for 5 bases at V and 0 bases at J, while the number of junction bases matched to no gene is 3. In total, over 600 healthy bone marrow donors made up the cohort. At the time of sampling, every cohort member was nominally healthy, though immune exposures that went unrecorded were likely present. The donor was CMV seronegative and was included in the group of about 350 seronegative cohort members. Each donor provided a peripheral blood sample, and peripheral blood mononuclear cells were used for TCR beta sequencing. The Qiagen DNeasy Blood Extraction Kit was used to extract genomic DNA from the blood cell samples.

This sample was included in a study of cytomegalovirus exposure and HLA in healthy donors (dated by TCRdb to 2017 to 2019). With regard to the full study: According to an earlier analysis of 587 of the donors, about 179 million T cells yielded 120 million or so unique TCR beta sequences and 276 Gb of sequence data. Approximately 300 gigabases of sequencing data and approximately 91 million unique TCR sequences made up an early release that covered fewer than 650 HLA-typed donors. Of the approximately 400 genotyped donors, approximately 83% fell in the genetic ancestry cluster associated with self-reported Caucasian donors. The aim of the study was to test whether cataloging public T cell receptors could identify signatures of past pathogen exposure. The study profiled the T cell repertoires of 550 to 700 subjects by immunosequencing and related them to cytomegalovirus serostatus. A separate validation cohort of roughly 130 different subjects was used in addition to the 666-subject first cohort. To predict cytomegalovirus infection status, the study combined high-throughput TCR immunosequencing, statistical association of individual TCRs with disease status, and machine learning. In a later analysis, previously published TCR beta repertoires from roughly 710 donors were re-analyzed and high-resolution HLA genotyping was added so that TCR occurrence patterns could be studied. Rather than using new phenotypic data, the later analysis identified candidate immune exposures from TCR beta sequences and from how often those sequences occurred across donors. To decide whether each TCR beta V gene segment behaved as functional or pseudogenic, an earlier analysis of approximately 600 of the donors relied on high-throughput TCR beta sequencing. Donor age, sex, ethnicity and CMV serostatus were compiled together with the repertoire data. A later genetic analysis used genome-wide SNP genotypes for about 55% of the 666 donors, treating that subset as a discovery cohort. Every discovery cohort repertoire had been produced on one sequencing platform. HLA typing covered class I and class II loci at four-digit resolution. The number of typed donors differed by locus: roughly 629-640 for A, B, C, DRB1 and DQB1; 522 for DQA1; 606 for DPA1; and some 450 for DPB1. Five DR-DQ haplotypes were treated as single units for association and clustering because of strong linkage in the cohort. Among some 410 genotyped donors of the cohort, an average of approximately 230,000 unique TCR beta nucleotide sequences were sequenced per donor, roughly 20% of them non-productive. Overall study outcomes, separate from this receptor: When HLA alleles, especially DR and DQ, strongly co-occurred, attributing TCR associations to individual alleles was difficult. The authors suggested that the approach could potentially be generalized to other disease states and immunological phenotypes. In a later analysis, several top co-occurrence clusters were reported to appear linked to parvovirus B19, influenza, CMV and Epstein-Barr virus. Cytomegalovirus status was reported to be diagnosed by the classifier with high specificity and sensitivity in both the original and validation cohorts. HLA typing was unavailable for some donors at each locus, so association tests used only the typed subset. In a later analysis, the rate of TCR association differed among HLA loci, with DRB1 alleles having the most associated TCRs and HLA-C alleles having the fewest. A few of the identified cytomegalovirus-associated TCR beta chains were confirmed in vitro to be specific for cytomegalovirus antigens. An earlier analysis of approximately 590 of the donors showed that most TCR beta V segments appeared in productive rearrangements either about 90% or about 30% of the time, which broadly matched IMGT annotations. According to a later genetic analysis, donors in an Asian-associated ancestry cluster had fewer N-insertions in productive TCRs than the approximately 650-donor mean. Compared with equally common non-associated chains, HLA-associated TCR beta chains in a later analysis were more clonally expanded and had lower generation probabilities. While some public TCRs were present in many individuals, most TCR sequences turned up only very rarely across donors. Specific HLA alleles were associated with 15,000 to 20,000 TCR beta sequences at a false discovery rate of 0.05 in a later analysis. A further reported finding was that TCR beta sequences accurately predicted the HLA-A and HLA-B alleles for most subjects in the first cohort. A cluster of highly shared sequence variants was judged likely to represent a technical artifact of the sequencing pipeline. Most CMV-associated TCR beta chains appeared to be HLA-restricted in a later analysis, and the HLA associations seemed to be driven largely by CMV exposure. Sequencing depth was assumed to be roughly uniform across donors in the presence/absence analyses, though that assumption may not hold. A total of about 180 TCR beta chains were listed by the study as associated with cytomegalovirus. CMV serostatus was the only immune exposure information available for the cohort. Only TCR beta chains were sequenced in this cohort, and the absence of alpha or paired-chain data limited detectable features. An association between a missense DCLRE1C variant and V-gene and J-gene trimming of TCR beta chains was found in a later genetic analysis and replicated in an independent cohort. The 87-base-pair reads could not distinguish some IMGT-functional V segments, including TRBV6-2 and TRBV6-3, so those segments were excluded. Correlated functional status among segregating V segments might be attributable to linkage disequilibrium, but an unknown experimental factor could not be ruled out. Because counts were too low, about 15 rarely observed V segments, including chromosome 9 orphons, were left out of the earlier analysis of approximately 580 of the donors.

The library came from the immunoSEQ multiplex PCR assay. For the multiplex PCR, a mixture combining 60 forward primers for TCR Vbeta segments and 13 reverse primers for TCR Jbeta segments was used. The CDR3 region of rearranged TCR beta genes was amplified from genomic DNA by a multiplex PCR assay. Amplified TCR beta libraries were sequenced as 87-base-pair reads on the Illumina HiSeq System. In the source study's methods: Across the 500 to 700 repertoires, a later analysis counted tens of millions of unique TCR beta chains, 9.5 million to 12 million of which were shared by at least two donors. To remove PCR and sequencing errors, raw reads were error-corrected and collapsed into unique sequences using a nearest-neighbor algorithm that merged closely related sequences. Alignment of CDR3 sequences to IMGT reference sequences was used to assign V, D and J gene segments. For a sequence to be retained, a match of at least six nucleotides was required to both a V gene segment and a J gene segment. Rearrangements were classified as productive when the CDR3 lacked stop codons and remained in frame with V and J, and all other rearrangements were classified as non-productive. CDR3 was defined by IMGT convention, running from the second conserved V-encoded cysteine to the conserved J-encoded phenylalanine. In an earlier analysis of more than 550 of the donors, sequences lacking an unambiguous match to a single V gene segment were excluded. In an earlier analysis of approximately 590 of the donors, a V segment was called functional when productive rearrangements were above 56.7%, and segregating when the standard deviation between donors exceeded 5%. A statistical classification framework was built to diagnose cytomegalovirus status from the catalog of TCR beta chain sequences. In a later analysis, V and J genes were assigned by comparing TCR nucleotide sequences against IMGT/GENE-DB human TR gene sequences. A later analysis assigned CDR3 sequences and most-parsimonious VDJ recombination scenarios with the TCRdist pipeline. In a later analysis, every TCR beta chain was defined by the combination of its CDR3 amino acid sequence and its V-gene family, and reads without a unique V-gene family were dropped. As a way to deal with suspected cross-contamination and a sequencing artifact, a later analysis dropped 640 or so nucleotide sequences that were highly shared and had low generation probability. In a later analysis, a clonal expansion index was calculated for each public chain from normalized within-repertoire ranks of inferred template counts. Generation probabilities in a later analysis came from a VDJ recombination model fitted to out-of-frame rearrangements, and those results were checked against IGoR. In a later analysis, hypergeometric tests were used to score TCR-TCR, TCR-HLA and TCR-CMV co-occurrence, with a repertoire-size bias correction applied to TCR pairs. False discovery rates were estimated in a later analysis by permuting HLA or CMV assignments 20 times. In a later analysis, co-occurring TCRs were grouped using DBSCAN, with TCRdist sequence similarity added in when clustering inside HLA-allele-positive subsets. For co-occurrence clustering, repertoires with fewer than 30,000 or more than 120,000 public chains were excluded, along with roughly 5 repertoires with anomalous nucleotide sharing. Sourced from immuneACCESS, this table was stored by TCRdb with only in-frame sequences that have V and J called. A share of the clones is absent; for the studies checked, an unresolved V gene accounts for under half, and the remainder has no known explanation. V, J and clone size reflect that table, while D and trimming were determined from the DNA. The sample table lists 140,000 to 150,000 clones, approximately 57% of them with a count of one. The ten largest account for around 1.9% of the sample.

What was sequenced was PBMCs. The sequence was collected from a male donor in good health and CMV-seronegative. This receptor chain uses TRBV7-9 and TRBJ2-1; TRBD1 aligns with 8 central bases. The CDR3 amino acid sequence is: CASSAGQGSYNEQFF. The base sequence is TGTGCCAGCAGCGCCGGACAGGGCTCCTACAATGAGCAGTTCTTC.